These T cell receptor beta chains were read from a single sample in a study of shared clonotypes between healthy human individuals. Profiling relied on immunoSEQ multiplex PCR, and the TCRdb table lists in-frame clones only, not all of them. Of 1.4 million to 1.5 million clones in the sample, over 95% were seen once. Specimen: naive CD4+ T cells sorted from blood. The receptors come from a man aged 30 to 45 in good health. CDR3s leave out the opening cysteine and the closing phenylalanine or tryptophan. Fields, in order: V gene, J gene, CDR3 protein.

TRBV2	TRBJ1-5	ASSEGGRRSNQPQH
TRBV18	TRBJ1-3	ASSPRQVSSGNTIY
TRBV4-2	TRBJ2-2	ASSRETSGTNTGELF
TRBV2	TRBJ2-7	ASREDTAYIYEQY
TRBV20-1	TRBJ2-5	SARAGETQY
TRBV28	TRBJ1-5	ASTLGRFNQPQH
TRBV7-2	TRBJ2-1	ASTSGNEQF
TRBV7-9	TRBJ2-3	ASSLRASTDTQY
TRBV6-1	TRBJ2-7	ASRMDRNSYEQY
TRBV27	TRBJ2-7	ASSSYYEQY
TRBV2	TRBJ2-1	ASLRTSGVTNEQF
TRBV11-2	TRBJ2-1	ASSLESGTYNEQF
TRBV20-1	TRBJ1-5	SARGQPQH
TRBV6-1	TRBJ2-3	ASSGTLEQTQY
TRBV5-1	TRBJ2-7	ASSLDSGSAYEQY
TRBV6-5	TRBJ1-1	ASSYGTGLGTEAF
TRBV6-6	TRBJ2-1	ASSGGDYNEQF
TRBV19	TRBJ1-5	ASSIGRGRNQPQH
TRBV5-8	TRBJ2-7	ASSLSGLSREQY
TRBV5-5	TRBJ2-3	ASRPQDRASTDTQY
TRBV6-1	TRBJ1-3	ASSKILRDAVY
TRBV18	TRBJ2-7	ASSPPSGPYEQY
TRBV9	TRBJ2-1	ASSVEGGRGFYNEQF
TRBV5-6	TRBJ2-5	ASSSSQETQY
TRBV6-1	TRBJ1-5	ASSLPGQNQPQH
TRBV15	TRBJ2-7	ATSRDFRDSHYEQY
TRBV5-4	TRBJ2-7	ASSLGPSSSYEQY
TRBV5-4	TRBJ1-1	ASSLGGGMNTEAF
TRBV18	TRBJ2-7	ASSDNSYEQY
TRBV10-2	TRBJ2-5	ASSESFPSPETQY
TRBV10-3	TRBJ2-1	AISERPGSYNEQF
TRBV4-3	TRBJ1-1	ASSYGGSTEAF
TRBV7-9	TRBJ2-3	ASSLRPASGIADTQY
TRBV6-1	TRBJ1-5	ASRERDDQPQH
TRBV7-9	TRBJ2-5	ASSSGQYEETQY
TRBV7-3	TRBJ1-1	ASSFGPNTEAF
TRBV6-1	TRBJ2-7	ASGRDYEQY
TRBV6-1	TRBJ1-2	ASSGLPGGGYT
TRBV5-1	TRBJ2-3	ASSPFLGGASTDTQY
TRBV7-2	TRBJ2-1	ASSRDFNNEQF
TRBV5-1	TRBJ2-5	ASSLGQGQETQY
TRBV7-9	TRBJ1-5	ASSDRGSNQPQH
TRBV28	TRBJ1-5	ASTLGGGNQPQH
TRBV2	TRBJ2-2	ASSKAQGRHGELF
TRBV5-4	TRBJ2-5	ASSQEASGQETQY
TRBV5-1	TRBJ1-2	ASSLDAQRGYGYT
TRBV27	TRBJ2-7	ASSLRDPSYEQY
TRBV7-7	TRBJ2-3	ASSLTGLNTQY
TRBV6-5	TRBJ2-1	ASSYSREGLKQF
TRBV5-4	TRBJ2-5	ASSSGTLKGETQY
TRBV5-5	TRBJ1-1	AGRNRANTEAF
TRBV5-1	TRBJ2-2	ASSFGFTGELF
TRBV10-1	TRBJ2-3	ASSEWASGGTDTQY
TRBV6-5	TRBJ2-5	ASSYSGPGLQETQY
TRBV29-1	TRBJ2-3	SVDLDLAGGYPDTQY